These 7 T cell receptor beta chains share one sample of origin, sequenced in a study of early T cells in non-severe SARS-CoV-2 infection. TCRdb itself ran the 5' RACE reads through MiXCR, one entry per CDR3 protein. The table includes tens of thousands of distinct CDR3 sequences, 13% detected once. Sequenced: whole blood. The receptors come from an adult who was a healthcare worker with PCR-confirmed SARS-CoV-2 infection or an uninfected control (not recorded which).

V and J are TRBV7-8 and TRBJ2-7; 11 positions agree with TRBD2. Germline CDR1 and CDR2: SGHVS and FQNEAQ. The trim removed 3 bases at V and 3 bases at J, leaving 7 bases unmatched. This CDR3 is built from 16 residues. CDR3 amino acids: CASSFLATSGDYEQYF. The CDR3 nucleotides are TGTGCCAGCAGCTTTCTCGCGACTAGCGGGGACTACGAGCAGTACTTC.

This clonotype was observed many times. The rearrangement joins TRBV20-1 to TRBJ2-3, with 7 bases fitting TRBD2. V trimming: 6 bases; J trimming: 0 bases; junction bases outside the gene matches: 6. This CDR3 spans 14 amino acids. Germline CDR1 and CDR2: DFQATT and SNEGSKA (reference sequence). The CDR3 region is CSAPSGASTDTQYF. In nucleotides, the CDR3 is TGCAGTGCACCAAGCGGGGCTAGCACAGATACGCAGTATTTT.

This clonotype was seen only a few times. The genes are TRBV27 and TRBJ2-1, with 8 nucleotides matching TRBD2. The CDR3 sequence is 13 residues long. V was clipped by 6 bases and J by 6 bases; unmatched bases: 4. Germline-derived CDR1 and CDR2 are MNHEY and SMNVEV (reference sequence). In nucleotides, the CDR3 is TGTGCCAGCAGCCCTGGGACTAGCAATGAGCAGTTCTTC. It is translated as CASSPGTSNEQFF.

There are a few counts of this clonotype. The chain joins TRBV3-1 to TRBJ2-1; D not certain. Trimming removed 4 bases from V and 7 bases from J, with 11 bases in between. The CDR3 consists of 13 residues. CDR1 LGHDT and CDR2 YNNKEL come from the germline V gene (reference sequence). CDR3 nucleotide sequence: TGTGCCAGCAGCCGACGAGTTACGAATGAGCAGTTCTTC. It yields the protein CASSRRVTNEQFF.

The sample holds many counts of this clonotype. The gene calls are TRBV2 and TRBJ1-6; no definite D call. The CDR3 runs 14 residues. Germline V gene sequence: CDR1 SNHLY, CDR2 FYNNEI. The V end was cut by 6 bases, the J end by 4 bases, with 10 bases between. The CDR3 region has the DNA TGTGCCAGCAGGGCGGGTCGATATAATTCACCCCTCCACTTT. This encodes CASRAGRYNSPLHF.

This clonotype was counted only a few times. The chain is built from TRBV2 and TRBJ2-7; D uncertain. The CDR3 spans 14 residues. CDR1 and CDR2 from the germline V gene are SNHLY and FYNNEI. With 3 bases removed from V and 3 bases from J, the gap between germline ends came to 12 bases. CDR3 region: CASSDPGRSYEQYF. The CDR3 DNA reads TGTGCCAGCAGTGACCCCGGGCGCAGCTACGAGCAGTACTTC. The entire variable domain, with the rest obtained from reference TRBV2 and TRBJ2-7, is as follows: EPEVTQTPSHQVTQMGQEVILRCVPISNHLYFYWYRQILGQKVEFLVSFYNNEISEKSEIFDDQFSVERPDGSNFTLKIRSTKLEDSAMYFCASSDPGRSYEQYFGPGTRLTVT.

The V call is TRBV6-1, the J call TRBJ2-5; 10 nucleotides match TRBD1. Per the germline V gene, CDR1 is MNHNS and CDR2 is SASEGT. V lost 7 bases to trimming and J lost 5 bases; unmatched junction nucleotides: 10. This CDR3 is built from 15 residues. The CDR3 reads CASTPRDRGHETQYF. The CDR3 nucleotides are TGTGCCAGCACCCCCCGGGACAGGGGCCATGAGACCCAGTACTTC.